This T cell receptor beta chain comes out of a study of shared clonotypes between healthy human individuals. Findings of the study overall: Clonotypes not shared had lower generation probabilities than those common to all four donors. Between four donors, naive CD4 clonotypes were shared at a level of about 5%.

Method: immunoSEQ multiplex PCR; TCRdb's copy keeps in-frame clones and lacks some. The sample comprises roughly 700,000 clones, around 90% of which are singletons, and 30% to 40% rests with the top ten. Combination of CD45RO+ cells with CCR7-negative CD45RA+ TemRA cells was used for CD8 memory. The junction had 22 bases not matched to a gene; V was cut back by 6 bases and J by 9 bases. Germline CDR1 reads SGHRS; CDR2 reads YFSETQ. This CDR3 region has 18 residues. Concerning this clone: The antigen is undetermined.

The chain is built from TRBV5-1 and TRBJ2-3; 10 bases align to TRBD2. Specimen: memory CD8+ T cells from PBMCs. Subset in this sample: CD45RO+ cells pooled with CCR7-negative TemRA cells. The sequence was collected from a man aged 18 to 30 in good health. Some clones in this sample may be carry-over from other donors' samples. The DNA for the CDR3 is TGCGCCAGCACCCTCGAGGGACGTCTAGCGGGAGTAGTAGACACGCAGTATTTT. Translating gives CASTLEGRLAGVVDTQYF.